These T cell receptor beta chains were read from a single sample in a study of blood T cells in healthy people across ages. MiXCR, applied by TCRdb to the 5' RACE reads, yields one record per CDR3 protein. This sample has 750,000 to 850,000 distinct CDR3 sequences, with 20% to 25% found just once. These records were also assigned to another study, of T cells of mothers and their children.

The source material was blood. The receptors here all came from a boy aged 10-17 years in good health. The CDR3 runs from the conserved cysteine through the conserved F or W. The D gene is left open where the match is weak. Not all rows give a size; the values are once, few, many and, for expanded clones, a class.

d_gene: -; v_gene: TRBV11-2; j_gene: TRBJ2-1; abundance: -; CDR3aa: CASSEWANEQFF; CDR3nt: TGTGCCAGCAGCGAGTGGGCCAATGAGCAGTTCTTC
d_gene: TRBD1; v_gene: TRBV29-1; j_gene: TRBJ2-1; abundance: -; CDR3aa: CSVEVAGGKVRDEQFF; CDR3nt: TGCAGCGTTGAAGTGGCAGGGGGAAAGGTTAGGGATGAGCAGTTCTTC
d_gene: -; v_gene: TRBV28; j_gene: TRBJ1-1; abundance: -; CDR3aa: CASSTIVNTEAFF; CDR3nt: TGTGCCAGCAGTACCATAGTGAACACTGAAGCTTTCTTT
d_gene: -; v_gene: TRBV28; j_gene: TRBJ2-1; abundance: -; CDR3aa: CASWAGADLLRNEQFF; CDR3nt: TGTGCCAGCTGGGCAGGGGCGGATCTACTACGCAATGAGCAGTTCTTC
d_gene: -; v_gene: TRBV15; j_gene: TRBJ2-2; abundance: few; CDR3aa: CATSRDTGRVKTGELFF; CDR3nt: TGTGCCACCAGCAGAGATACGGGCAGGGTGAAGACCGGGGAGCTGTTTTTT
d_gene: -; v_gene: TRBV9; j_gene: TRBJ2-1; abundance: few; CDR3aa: CASSVAGGAPSYNEQFF; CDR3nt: TGTGCCAGCAGCGTAGCAGGCGGGGCTCCCTCCTACAATGAGCAGTTCTTC
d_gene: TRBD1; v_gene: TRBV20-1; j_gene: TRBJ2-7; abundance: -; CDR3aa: CSAPDRASYEQYF; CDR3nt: TGCAGTGCACCGGACAGGGCCTCCTACGAGCAGTACTTC
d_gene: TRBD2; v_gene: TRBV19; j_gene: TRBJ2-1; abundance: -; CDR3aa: CASSIGTSGAEQFF; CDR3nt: TGTGCCAGTAGTATAGGGACTAGCGGCGCCGAGCAGTTCTTC
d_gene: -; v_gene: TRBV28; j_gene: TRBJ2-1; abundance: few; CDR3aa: CASSFLMGKRNF; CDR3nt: TGTGCCAGCAGTTTTCTGATGGGGAAGAGGAACTTC
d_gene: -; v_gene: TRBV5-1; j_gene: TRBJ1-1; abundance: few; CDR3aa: CASSWSGQNTEAFF; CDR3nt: TGCGCCAGCAGCTGGTCGGGACAGAACACTGAAGCTTTCTTT
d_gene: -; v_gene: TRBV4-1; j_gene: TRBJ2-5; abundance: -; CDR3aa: CASSQGTEEETQYF; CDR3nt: TGCGCCAGCAGCCAAGGGACAGAAGAAGAGACCCAGTACTTC
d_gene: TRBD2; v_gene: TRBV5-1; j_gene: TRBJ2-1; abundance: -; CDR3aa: CASSLVGTSGEKQFF; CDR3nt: TGCGCCAGCAGCTTGGTCGGGACTAGCGGTGAGAAGCAGTTCTTC
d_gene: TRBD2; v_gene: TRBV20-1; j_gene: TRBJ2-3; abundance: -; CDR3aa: CSASLAGGPPDTQYF; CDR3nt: TGCAGTGCTAGTCTAGCGGGGGGGCCCCCAGATACGCAGTATTTT
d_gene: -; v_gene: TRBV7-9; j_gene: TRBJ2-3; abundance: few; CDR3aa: CASSFNRRGDTQYF; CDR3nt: TGTGCCAGCAGCTTTAATAGGAGAGGCGATACGCAGTATTTT
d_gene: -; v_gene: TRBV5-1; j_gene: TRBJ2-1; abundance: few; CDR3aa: CASSLVIGAQFF; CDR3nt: TGCGCCAGCAGCTTGGTAATTGGGGCTCAGTTCTTC
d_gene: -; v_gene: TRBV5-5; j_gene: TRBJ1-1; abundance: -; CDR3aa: CASSLEPGRSTEAFF; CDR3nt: TGTGCCAGCAGCTTGGAACCGGGACGTAGCACTGAAGCTTTCTTT